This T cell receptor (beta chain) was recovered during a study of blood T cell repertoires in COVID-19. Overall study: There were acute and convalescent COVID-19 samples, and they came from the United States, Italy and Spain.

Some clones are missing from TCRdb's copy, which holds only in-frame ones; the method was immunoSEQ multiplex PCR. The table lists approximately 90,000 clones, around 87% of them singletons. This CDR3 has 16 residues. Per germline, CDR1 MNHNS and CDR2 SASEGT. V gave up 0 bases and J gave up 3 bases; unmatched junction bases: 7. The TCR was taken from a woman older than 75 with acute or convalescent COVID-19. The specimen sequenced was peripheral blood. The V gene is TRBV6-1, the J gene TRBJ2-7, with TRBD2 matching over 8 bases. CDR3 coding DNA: TGTGCCAGCAGTGAAGCGATCCAGCGGGAGAACTACGAGCAGTACTTC. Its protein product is CASSEAIQRENYEQYF.